The clone carrying this T cell receptor (beta chain) was detected many times. With 0 bases removed from V and 1 base from J, the gap between germline ends came to 6 bases. There are 14 residues in the CDR3. Per germline, CDR1 KGHSH and CDR2 LQKENI. This sample is part of a study of early T cells in non-severe SARS-CoV-2 infection. MiXCR was run by TCRdb on the 5' RACE reads, yielding one entry per CDR3 protein. The sample holds more than 85,000 distinct CDR3 sequences; around 12% are singletons and the top ten take less than 4.5%. The sequence came from an adult who was a healthcare worker with PCR-confirmed SARS-CoV-2 infection or an uninfected control (not recorded which). V is TRBV18 and J is TRBJ1-1, with D maybe TRBD1 (5 bases). This sample comprised whole blood, obtained at baseline. CDR3 in amino acids: CASSPPGGNTEAFF. The CDR3 DNA sequence: TGTGCCAGCTCACCACCCGGGGGGAACACTGAAGCTTTCTTT.